Listed here are 6 T cell receptor beta chains from one sample, sequenced in a study of tissue T cells after allogeneic stem cell transplantation. Time point defined: mouse harvest day 14 after allogeneic transplant. Each mouse received 10^7 T-cell-depleted marrow cells plus 10^6 splenic CD5+ T cells by tail vein. The method was immunoSEQ multiplex PCR; TCRdb's version includes in-frame clones alone and lacks a portion of them. Seen here are over a thousand clones, more than 50% observed once, and the top ten hold around 35%. The sequenced sample was liver tissue. The source is a female BALB/c mouse given C57BL/6 T cells with graft-versus-host disease after an allogeneic hematopoietic cell transplant.

A word on this clone: The listed genes are named as in mouse. With the read ending 1 residue before the CDR3 end, the germline J gene is used to fill in that end. The V call is TRBV26, the J call TRBJ1-3, with TRBD1 identical over 8 bases. CDR1 is KGHPV, CDR2 FQNQEV, per germline (reference sequence). After removal of 5 bases from V and 2 bases from J, the junction contained 2 bases not matched to a gene. The CDR3 is made up of 14 amino acids. CDR3 residues: CASSKTGAGNTLYF. The CDR3 bases that were read are TGTGCCAGCAGTAAGACAGGGGCTGGAAATACGCTCTAT.

This clone turned up a few times. Mouse gene names and germline throughout. The read gets to within 1 residue of the CDR3 end, and the germline J gene fills in the rest. The genes are TRBV1 and TRBJ1-4; D is undetermined. V lost 3 bases and J 0 bases, leaving 11 bases between the germline ends. Germline V gene data show CDR1 as NSQYPW and CDR2 as LRSPGD (reference sequence). The CDR3 extends over 16 amino acids. The sequenced CDR3 bases are TGCACCTGCAGTGCTCTCAACACCTTTTCCAACGAAAGATTATTT. Protein: CTCSALNTFSNERLF. In full, the CDR3 reads CTCSALNTFSNERLFF.

In this sample, this clone turned up a few times. One base separates it from a far larger clone, so it is likely a read error. Gene names denote mouse genes. Within the sample, other DNA sequences also encode this same CDR3. CDR3 DNA (partial): TGTGCCAGCTCTCTAGGGCGGGGGGGGCGCGGAGCTGAGCAGTTC. The encoded protein is CASSLGRGGRGAEQF. The whole CDR3 sequence is CASSLGRGGRGAEQFF. This chain uses TRBV12-2 with TRBJ2-1; 8 bases map to TRBD2. The read halts 1 residue ahead of the CDR3 end, with the missing end drawn from the germline J gene. Germline values: CDR1 SGHLS, CDR2 HYDKME. This CDR3 contains 16 residues. The V and J ends lost 1 base and 7 bases, in that order; junction bases with no gene match: 11.

In regard to this clone: All gene names here are mouse names. The CDR3 extends 1 residue past the end of the read, so its final part is completed from the germline J gene. The chain carries TRBV1 and TRBJ1-1; D is unresolved. Germline assignment: CDR1 NSQYPW and CDR2 LRSPGD (reference sequence). The CDR3 length is 14 residues. The V end lost 3 bases, the J end lost 1 base, and 9 bases lay between the germline ends. CDR3 loop: CTCSARQKNTEVFF. The CDR3 DNA, read in part, is TGCACCTGCAGTGCGAGACAAAAAAACACAGAAGTCTTC.

About this clone: These gene names are mouse names. The read is 1 residue too short to cover the CDR3 end, so that end is filled in from the germline J gene. This chain joins TRBV16 and TRBJ1-4, with D uncertain. V lost 5 bases and J 0 bases, leaving 7 bases between the germline ends. This CDR3 is built from 14 residues. Per the germline V gene, CDR1 is SGHSA and CDR2 is FRNQAP. The covered CDR3 bases are TGTGCAAGCAGCCCTGTAATTTCCAACGAAAGATTATTT. It translates to CASSPVISNERLF. The entire CDR3 reads CASSPVISNERLFF. The full variable domain, with the rest looked up from reference TRBV16 and TRBJ1-4, is NAGVIQTPRHKVTGKGQEATLWCEPISGHSAVFWYRQTIVQGLEFLTYFRNQAPIDDSGMPKERFSAQMPNQSHSTLKIQSTQPQDSAVYLCASSPVISNERLFFGHGTKLSVL.

This clone was seen a handful of times. Germline and genes: mouse. CDR3 amino acids: CAIRDGYAEQFF. CDR3 DNA, as far as it was read: TGTGCCATCCGGGACGGATATGCTGAGCAGTTC. The chain carries TRBV13-2 and TRBJ2-1, with D perhaps assigned TRBD1 or TRBD2 (5 bases each). The read terminates 1 residue ahead of where the CDR3 ends, so the germline J gene completes it. The V gene's germline CDR1 is NNHNN and CDR2 SYGAGS (reference sequence). The CDR3 extends over 12 amino acids. V gave up 9 bases and J gave up 4 bases, with 11 bases separating them.